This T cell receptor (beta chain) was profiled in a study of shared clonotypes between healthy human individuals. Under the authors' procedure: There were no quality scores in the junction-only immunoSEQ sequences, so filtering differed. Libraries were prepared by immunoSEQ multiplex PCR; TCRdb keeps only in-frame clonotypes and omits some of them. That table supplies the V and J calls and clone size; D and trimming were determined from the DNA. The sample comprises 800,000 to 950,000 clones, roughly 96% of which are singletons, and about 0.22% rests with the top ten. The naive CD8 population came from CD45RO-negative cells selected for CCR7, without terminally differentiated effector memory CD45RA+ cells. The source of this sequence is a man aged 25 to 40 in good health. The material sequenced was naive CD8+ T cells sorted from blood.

CDR3 sequence: CASTSSNQPQHF. The CDR3 DNA reads TGTGCCAGTACAAGTAGCAATCAGCCCCAGCATTTT. This sequence joins TRBV19 and TRBJ1-5, with D unclear. This CDR3 has 12 amino acids. V shed 7 bases and J shed 0 bases, with 4 bases lying between them. The V gene's germline CDR1 is LNHDA and CDR2 SQIVND (reference sequence).